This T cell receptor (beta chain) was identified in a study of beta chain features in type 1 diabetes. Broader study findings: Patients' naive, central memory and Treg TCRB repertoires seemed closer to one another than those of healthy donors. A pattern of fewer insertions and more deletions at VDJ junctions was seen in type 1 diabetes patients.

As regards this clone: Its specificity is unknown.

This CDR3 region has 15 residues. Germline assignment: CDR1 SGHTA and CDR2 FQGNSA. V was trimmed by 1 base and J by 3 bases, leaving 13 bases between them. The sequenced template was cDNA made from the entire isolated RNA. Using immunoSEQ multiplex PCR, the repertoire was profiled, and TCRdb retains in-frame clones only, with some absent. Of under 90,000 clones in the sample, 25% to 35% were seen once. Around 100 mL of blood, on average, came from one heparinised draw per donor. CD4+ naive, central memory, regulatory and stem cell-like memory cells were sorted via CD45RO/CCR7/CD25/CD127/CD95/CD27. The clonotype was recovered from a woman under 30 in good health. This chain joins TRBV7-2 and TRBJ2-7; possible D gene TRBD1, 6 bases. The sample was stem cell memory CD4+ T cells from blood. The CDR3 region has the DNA TGTGCCAGCAGCTTAGATCAGGGGAGTCTCTACGAGCAGTACTTC. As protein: CASSLDQGSLYEQYF.